The entry below gives a single T cell receptor beta chain sequence along with its context. At one of its ends the junction is not consistent with the germline gene, which may arise from a read error. Clones were sequenced by immunoSEQ multiplex PCR, and TCRdb holds only the in-frame ones, with some missing. The sample includes about 25,000 clones, 65% to 90% of them seen just once. The data derive from a study of OX40 agonist ivuxolimab in advanced cancers. Study information: Patients were given ivuxolimab, an antibody that agonizes OX40 (CD134).

This clonotype originated in an adult with an advanced solid tumor such as melanoma, head and neck, liver or kidney cancer. The source material was CD4+ or CD8+ T cells sorted from blood, sampled in a trial of the OX40 agonist ivuxolimab.

CDR3 bases: TGTGCCAGCGGCGTAGGACTAGCGGGGGGATACGAGCAGTACTTC. Amino acids: CASGVGLAGGYEQYF. This sequence joins TRBV9 and TRBJ2-7; 14 bases agree with TRBD2. The CDR3 is made up of 15 amino acids. The V gene's germline CDR1 is SGDLS and CDR2 YYNGEE.